The 17 T cell receptor beta chains below all came from one sample that was sequenced in a study of spatial heterogeneity in lung cancer (dated by TCRdb to between 2018 and 2021). This sample's time point label indicates: sample taken at primary tumor resection. Whole RNA extracted from tumor and nontumor lung tissue, or from cryopreserved PBMC samples, was used for TCR sequencing without cell sorting. Library method: 5' RACE. For sequencing, a NextSeq 500 was employed. The raw public reads went through TCRdb reprocessing: fastp at Q25, MiXCR clone calling, in-frame beta chains kept. For every CDR3 protein sequence, its rows merge into one entry that carries the most common genes and DNA. The table for this sample lists some 83,000 distinct CDR3 sequences; approximately 18% of them were counted only once. 5.5% to 7% of the sample is taken by the ten largest. The sample here was PBMCs, taken at surgery. The receptor set was obtained from a male donor with early-stage non-small cell lung cancer.

This clonotype has a handful of counts. The chain combines TRBV30 with TRBJ2-1, with D unclear. The CDR3 totals 13 residues. V lost 4 bases and J lost 5, with 12 bases in between. Germline values: CDR1 GTSNPN, CDR2 SVGIG (reference sequence). CDR3 region: CAWTPRVHNEQFF. The DNA for the CDR3 is TGTGCCTGGACCCCCAGAGTACACAATGAGCAGTTCTTC.

This clonotype is a singleton in its sample. The rearrangement joins TRBV7-2 to TRBJ2-3; TRBD1 matches at 7 bases. Germline loops: CDR1 SGHTA, CDR2 FQGNSA. After removal of 5 bases from V and 4 bases from J, the junction contained 15 bases not matched to a gene. This CDR3 contains 17 residues. The CDR3 reads CASSRSKGALMADTQYF. CDR3 nucleotides: TGTGCCAGCAGCCGATCAAAGGGGGCGCTTATGGCAGATACGCAGTATTTT. Together with reference TRBV7-2 and TRBJ2-3, the CDR3 gives the full variable domain: GAGVSQSPSNKVTEKGKDVELRCDPISGHTALYWYRQSLGQGLEFLIYFQGNSAPDKSGLPSDRFSAERTGGSVSTLTIQRTQQEDSAVYLCASSRSKGALMADTQYFGPGTRLTVL.

This clonotype was counted many times. The rearrangement joins TRBV6-2 or TRBV6-3 to TRBJ2-3; D may be TRBD2 (6 bases). V gave up 11 bases and J gave up 5 bases, with 17 bases separating them. The CDR3 contains 13 residues. Germline V CDR1 and CDR2: MNHEY, SVGEGT. The CDR3 is CAGGRGTEDTQYF. For the CDR3, the DNA is TGTGCCGGGGGAAGAGGGACTGAAGATACGCAGTATTTT.

There are a few counts of this clonotype. The chain couples TRBV28 to TRBJ2-4; D possibly uses TRBD1 or TRBD2 (6 bases each). Per germline, CDR1 MDHEN and CDR2 SYDVKM. The germline V and J ends were trimmed by 2 bases and 1 base, with 15 bases remaining between them. CDR3 length: 17 residues. This CDR3 is CASSLRQDRGAKNIQYF. The CDR3 coding sequence is TGTGCCAGCAGTTTACGACAGGATCGGGGGGCCAAAAACATTCAGTACTTC.

This clonotype was counted many times. This sequence joins TRBV18 and TRBJ1-4; 8 nucleotides line up with TRBD1. Germline V gene sequence: CDR1 KGHSH, CDR2 LQKENI. V lost 1 base and J lost 4; bases outside the gene matches: 2. The CDR3 totals 15 residues. CDR3 residues: CASSPRTGGNEKLFF. In DNA, the CDR3 is TGTGCCAGCTCACCACGAACAGGGGGTAATGAAAAACTGTTTTTT.

The table lists this clonotype with a few counts. V and J are TRBV28 and TRBJ1-2; 12 nucleotides match TRBD1. Germline V gene sequence: CDR1 MDHEN, CDR2 SYDVKM. This CDR3 contains 13 residues. J gave up 8 bases and V 4 bases, and 2 bases lay outside the gene matches. CDR3 amino acids: CASSSGQGAGYTF. The CDR3 nucleotides read TGTGCCAGCAGTTCGGGACAGGGGGCCGGCTACACCTTC.

This sequence joins TRBV12-3 or TRBV12-4 and TRBJ2-1; 12 nucleotides line up with TRBD2. This CDR3 has 18 residues. V lost 5 bases and J lost 2; bases outside the gene matches: 10. The CDR3 protein is CASSPGLAGGAAYNEQFF. The DNA of the CDR3 is TGTGCCAGCAGTCCCGGCCTAGCGGGAGGGGCGGCCTACAATGAGCAGTTCTTC.

J is TRBJ1-1 and V is TRBV12-3 or TRBV12-4; D might be TRBD1 (6 bases). The CDR3 length is 14 residues. V lost 3 bases to trimming and J lost 1 base, with 9 bases between them. CDR3 sequence reads: CASSLFRGNTEAFF. The CDR3 DNA follows: TGTGCCAGCAGTTTGTTCAGGGGGAACACTGAAGCTTTCTTT.

In its sample, this clonotype was seen many times. The chain carries TRBV29-1 and TRBJ2-5; 8 bases line up with TRBD2. CDR3 length equals 14 residues. Germline-derived CDR1 and CDR2 are SQVTM and ANQGSEA. Trimming took 4 bases from V and 5 from J; bases not matched to a gene: 9. The CDR3 here is CSVGGAGGGETQYF. The CDR3 DNA reads TGCAGCGTTGGGGGCGCGGGAGGAGGGGAGACCCAGTACTTC.

This clonotype has more than one count but fewer than ten. The V gene is TRBV27, the J gene TRBJ2-3; no definite D call. Germline values: CDR1 MNHEY, CDR2 SMNVEV (reference sequence). The CDR3 is made up of 14 amino acids. V was clipped by 4 bases and J by 2 bases, with 10 bases between them. CDR3 loop: CASSSHSPTDTQYF. For the CDR3, the DNA is TGTGCCAGCAGTTCACACTCTCCCACAGATACGCAGTATTTT.

This clonotype has just one count. The rearrangement joins TRBV7-3 to TRBJ2-7, with TRBD2 matching 8 bases. V shed 2 bases and J 5 bases; nucleotides not matched to a gene: 8. The CDR3 consists of 15 residues. Germline assignment: CDR1 SGHTA and CDR2 FQGTGA. The DNA of the CDR3 is TGTGCCAGCAGCTTAGGGGTAGCGGGGATCAACGAGCAGTACTTC. Translating it yields CASSLGVAGINEQYF.

In this sample, this clonotype turned up many times. This chain joins TRBV15 and TRBJ1-5, with 8 bases aligning to TRBD1. V shed 0 bases, J shed 5 bases, and the junction held 9 bases outside the gene matches. This CDR3 comprises 17 residues. CDR1 is LNHNV and CDR2 is YYDKDF in the germline V gene (reference sequence). The CDR3 here is CATSRDFRTGLDQPQHF. In DNA form, the CDR3 reads TGTGCCACCAGCAGAGATTTCAGGACAGGGCTGGATCAGCCCCAGCATTTT.

V and J are TRBV28 and TRBJ2-7, with D uncertain. Germline-derived CDR1 and CDR2 are MDHEN and SYDVKM. The CDR3 length is 13 residues. Deletions cut 1 base from V and 2 bases from J, with 6 bases between. CDR3: CASSLSGAYEQYF. In DNA form, the CDR3 reads TGTGCCAGCAGTTTATCGGGCGCCTACGAGCAGTACTTC.

The rearrangement links TRBV20-1 to TRBJ1-5; D is perhaps TRBD1 (6 bases). The germline V gene encodes CDR1 DFQATT and CDR2 SNEGSKA (reference sequence). This CDR3 is built from 13 residues. The CDR3 DNA follows: TGCAGCGGCAGGGGAGAGGGCAATCAGCCCCAGCATTTT. It translates to CSGRGEGNQPQHF.

There are many counts of this clonotype. CDR3 protein: CASSLWSGGTEAFF. DNA of the CDR3: TGTGCCAGCAGTTTATGGTCAGGGGGCACTGAAGCTTTCTTT. The V and J genes are TRBV27 and TRBJ1-1; the match to TRBD1 covers 7 bases. CDR1 and CDR2 (germline): MNHEY, SMNVEV (reference sequence). This CDR3 region has 14 residues. V dropped 1 base and J dropped 4; count of bases not matched to a gene: 3.

This clonotype was picked up a small number of times. The V and J genes are TRBV5-1 and TRBJ2-7; D uncertain. Per the germline V gene, CDR1 is SGHRS and CDR2 is YFSETQ. CDR3 length: 9 amino acids. V lost 5 bases and J lost 7, with 4 bases in between. CDR3 coding DNA: TGCGCCAGCAGATGGGAGCAGTACTTC. This sequence encodes CASRWEQYF.

The gene calls are TRBV7-9 and TRBJ1-1; D is undetermined. The CDR3 spans 14 residues. Germline assignment: CDR1 SEHNR and CDR2 FQNEAQ (reference sequence). Trimming took 3 bases from V and 1 from J, leaving 9 bases between them. In nucleotides, the CDR3 is TGTGCCAGCAGCTTCCCGTGGACGAACACTGAAGCTTTCTTT. This sequence encodes CASSFPWTNTEAFF.